Listed below are T cell receptor beta chains from one sample, sequenced in a study of OX40 agonist ivuxolimab in advanced cancers. This table comes from immunoSEQ multiplex PCR, and its TCRdb copy is limited to in-frame clones, with some not included. The table lists under 35,000 clones, about 80% of them singletons. This specimen consisted of CD4+ or CD8+ T cells sorted from blood, obtained in a trial of the OX40 agonist ivuxolimab. The origin of the receptors is an adult with an advanced solid tumor such as melanoma, head and neck, liver or kidney cancer. Both conserved end residues are part of each CDR3. A D gene is named only where the DNA matches it firmly. The size entry is marked missing in some rows and otherwise reads once, few, many or a size class.

>.|TRBD1|TRBV4-3|TRBJ1-6
CASRMDRVVGSPLHF
TGCGCCAGCAGGATGGACAGGGTGGTTGGTTCACCCCTCCACTTT
>.|.|TRBV29-1|TRBJ1-2
CSVDFPAGARGYTF
TGCAGCGTTGATTTCCCGGCAGGGGCCCGTGGCTACACCTTC
>.|TRBD2|TRBV10-2|TRBJ2-4
CASSEWGPAGENIQYF
TGCGCCAGCAGTGAGTGGGGGCCAGCGGGAGAAAACATTCAGTACTTC
>once|TRBD1|TRBV7-9|TRBJ1-2
CASSLGYTGEAGYTF
TGTGCCAGCAGCCTAGGATACACAGGGGAGGCTGGCTACACCTTC
>.|TRBD1|TRBV7-3|TRBJ2-5
CASSQDREETQYF
TGTGCCAGCAGCCAGGACAGGGAAGAGACCCAGTACTTC
>.|.|TRBV11-2|TRBJ1-1
CASSPAQNTEAFF
TGTGCCAGCAGCCCCGCCCAAAACACTGAAGCTTTCTTT
>.|.|TRBV27|TRBJ1-6
CASSPGTWGNSPLHF
TGTGCCAGCAGCCCAGGCACATGGGGTAATTCACCCCTCCACTTT
>.|.|TRBV23-1|TRBJ2-7
CASSQGLDHYEQYF
TGCGCCAGCAGTCAGGGATTAGACCACTACGAGCAGTACTTC
>large|TRBD1|TRBV15|TRBJ1-2
CATSRDRDFYGYTF
TGTGCCACCAGCAGGGACAGGGACTTCTATGGCTACACCTTC
>.|.|TRBV7-2|TRBJ2-3
CASSFGQYTDTQYF
TGTGCCAGCAGCTTCGGACAGTACACAGATACGCAGTATTTT
>.|TRBD2|TRBV12-5|TRBJ2-7
CASAIAGDYEQYF
TGTGCTAGTGCCATAGCGGGGGACTACGAGCAGTACTTC
>once|.|TRBV6-5|TRBJ1-5
CASSYRLNQPQHF
TGTGCCAGCAGTTATCGCTTAAATCAGCCCCAGCATTTT
>.|TRBD1|TRBV28|TRBJ1-2
CASTGTGGNGYTF
TGTGCCAGCACCGGTACAGGGGGAAATGGCTACACCTTC
>.|.|TRBV15|TRBJ1-4
CATTEQGSNEKLFF
TGTGCCACCACCGAACAGGGTTCTAATGAAAAACTGTTTTTT
>.|TRBD2|TRBV28|TRBJ2-2
CASRPSGGAVGELFF
TGTGCCAGCAGGCCGAGCGGGGGGGCTGTCGGGGAGCTGTTTTTT
>.|.|TRBV6-1|TRBJ1-3
CASNQGMGNTIYF
TGTGCCAGCAACCAAGGGATGGGGAACACCATATATTTT
>.|.|TRBV5-1|TRBJ1-4
CASSLWHRATTNEKLFF
TGCGCCAGCAGCCTCTGGCACAGGGCCACAACTAATGAAAAACTGTTTTTT
>once|TRBD1|TRBV6-4|TRBJ1-5
CASSGPDRGDQPQHF
TGTGCCAGCAGTGGCCCTGACAGGGGCGATCAGCCCCAGCATTTT
>.|.|TRBV11-2|TRBJ2-1
CASSLGTGRHNEQFF
TGTGCCAGCAGCTTAGGAACAGGCAGACATAATGAGCAGTTCTTC
>.|TRBD1|TRBV2|TRBJ1-2
CASRKLTLDRESRGYTF
TGTGCCAGCAGGAAACTAACGTTGGACAGGGAGTCAAGGGGCTACACCTTC
>.|.|TRBV11-2|TRBJ2-3
CASSLVGTSTDTQYF
TGTGCCAGCAGCTTAGTGGGGACTAGCACAGATACGCAGTATTTT
>.|TRBD1|TRBV28|TRBJ1-4
CASSSTGAGNEKLLF
TGTGCCAGCAGTTCTACAGGGGCTGGTAATGAAAAACTGCTTTTT
>.|.|TRBV23-1|TRBJ1-6
CASTSKVFSPLHF
TGCGCCAGCACCTCGAAGGTCTTTTCACCCCTCCACTTT
>.|.|TRBV28|TRBJ2-7
CASSMGALRSEQYF
TGTGCCAGCAGTATGGGAGCGCTAAGGTCCGAGCAGTACTTC
>.|TRBD2|TRBV11-2|TRBJ2-7
CASSLGTSGISEQYF
TGTGCCAGCAGCTTAGGGACTAGCGGGATCTCCGAGCAGTACTTC
>few|.|TRBV20-1|TRBJ1-5
CSARSRPLQHF
TGCAGTGCTAGAAGTCGGCCTCTCCAGCATTTT
>.|TRBD2|TRBV7-7|TRBJ2-1
CASSLNSGSNNEQFF
TGTGCTAGCAGCTTAAACAGCGGGAGCAACAATGAGCAGTTCTTC
>.|.|TRBV5-1|TRBJ1-1
CASSLERTNTEAFF
TGCGCCAGCAGCTTGGAAAGGACGAACACTGAAGCTTTCTTT
>.|.|TRBV6-4|TRBJ1-2
CASSDSGGAYGYTF
TGTGCCAGCAGTGACTCTGGAGGCGCCTATGGCTACACCTTC
>once|TRBD1|TRBV6-5|TRBJ1-1
CASVQGANTEAFF
TGTGCCAGCGTACAGGGGGCGAACACTGAAGCTTTCTTT
>.|.|TRBV19|TRBJ2-2
CARRELDSNTGELFF
TGTGCCAGAAGGGAACTGGATTCGAACACCGGGGAGCTGTTTTTT
>.|.|TRBV7-9|TRBJ1-1
CASSLATANTEAFF
TGTGCCAGCAGCTTAGCGACGGCGAACACTGAAGCTTTCTTT
>.|.|TRBV4-1|TRBJ2-2
CASSQVRTAYSTGELFF
TGCGCCAGCAGCCAAGTACGGACAGCTTACTCCACCGGGGAGCTGTTTTTT
>.|.|TRBV4-1|TRBJ2-1
CASSQVPGLRSYEQFF
TGCGCCAGCAGCCAAGTTCCAGGGCTGAGGTCCTATGAGCAGTTCTTC
>.|TRBD2|TRBV5-1|TRBJ2-3
CASRPLALLGDTQYF
TGCGCCAGCAGGCCACTAGCGCTACTAGGGGATACGCAGTATTTT
>.|.|TRBV5-4|TRBJ1-2
CASSYRTTYTF
TGTGCCAGCAGCTATAGAACCACTTACACCTTC
>.|.|TRBV30|TRBJ1-1
CAWSVLRSGAFF
TGTGCCTGGAGTGTACTCCGTTCCGGGGCTTTCTTT
>.|.|TRBV7-2|TRBJ1-5
CASSLVSGAGGNQPQHF
TGTGCCAGCAGCTTAGTTTCGGGGGCAGGAGGGAATCAGCCCCAGCATTTT
>.|.|TRBV6-1|TRBJ1-4
CASSEWGAGEKLFF
TGTGCCAGCAGTGAATGGGGGGCTGGTGAAAAACTGTTTTTT
>.|.|TRBV18|TRBJ2-1
CASSRIGGANEQFF
TGTGCCAGCTCCCGAATAGGGGGGGCAAATGAGCAGTTCTTC
>few|.|TRBV6-4|TRBJ2-1
CASSDSDRSYNEQFF
TGTGCCAGCAGTGACTCTGACAGGTCATACAATGAGCAGTTCTTC
>few|.|TRBV7-3|TRBJ2-2
CASSPRRVNGELFF
TGTGCCAGCAGCCCGAGGAGGGTTAACGGGGAGCTGTTTTTT
>.|TRBD2|TRBV4-1|TRBJ2-1
CASSQGGGRRGAGDEQFF
TGCGCCAGCAGCCAAGGGGGCGGTAGGCGGGGGGCGGGGGATGAGCAGTTCTTC
>.|.|TRBV5-4|TRBJ2-7
CASSAGTSYEQYF
TGTGCCAGCAGCGCCGGGACATCTTACGAGCAGTACTTC
>few|.|TRBV2|TRBJ1-2
CASKGQANYGYTF
TGTGCCAGCAAAGGGCAAGCCAACTATGGCTACACCTTC
>.|TRBD1|TRBV2|TRBJ1-1
CASRGTGGVTEAFF
TGTGCCAGCAGGGGGACAGGGGGCGTCACTGAAGCTTTCTTT
>.|.|TRBV2|TRBJ2-4
CASSVQGPTKNIQYF
TGTGCCAGCAGTGTGCAGGGACCCACCAAAAACATTCAGTACTTC
>.|.|TRBV28|TRBJ1-1
CASSLLQRNTEAFF
TGTGCCAGCAGTTTATTACAGAGGAACACTGAAGCTTTCTTT
>.|TRBD2|TRBV29-1|TRBJ2-2
CSARELAGSGELFF
TGCAGCGCCAGAGAGCTAGCGGGATCCGGGGAGCTGTTTTTT
>few|TRBD2|TRBV2|TRBJ2-7
CASRTSAVSYEQYF
TGTGCCAGCCGTACTAGCGCCGTGTCCTACGAGCAGTACTTC